This passage covers 26 T cell receptor beta chains from one sample sequenced in a study of shared clonotypes between healthy human individuals. TCRdb's table, derived via immunoSEQ multiplex PCR, lists solely in-frame clones and lacks some. This table holds around 2.3 million clones, more than 90% found once. Sequencing was done on a sample of naive CD4+ T cells sorted from blood. The subset was: CD45RA+ positively selected. Receptors were obtained from a man between 18 and 29 years old in good health.

This chain joins TRBV6-1 and TRBJ2-7; D remains ambiguous. Germline V gene sequence: CDR1 MNHNS, CDR2 SASEGT. This CDR3 region has 13 residues. Trimming shortened V by 6 bases and J by 2 bases, and 11 bases separated the two germline ends. CDR3 sequence: CASRSSATYEQYF. CDR3 sequence (DNA): TGTGCCAGCAGGTCCTCTGCCACCTACGAGCAGTACTTC.

V is TRBV6-1 and J is TRBJ1-1, with 7 bases aligning to TRBD1. The germline V gene has CDR1 MNHNS and CDR2 SASEGT. V gave up 5 bases and J gave up 2 bases; unmatched junction bases: 5. The CDR3 has 14 amino acids. The CDR3 bases are TGTGCCAGCAGTCCGACAGGGTTTAACACTGAAGCTTTCTTT. Translated, it gives CASSPTGFNTEAFF.

V usage is TRBV5-1 and J usage is TRBJ2-7; 7 nucleotides agree with TRBD1. The V gene end was trimmed by 1 base and the J gene end by 3 bases; junction bases not matched to a gene: 4. CDR3 size: 14 residues. Germline V CDR1 and CDR2: SGHRS, YFSETQ. CDR3 coding DNA: TGCGCCAGCAGCTTGCTGGACAGGTTCTACGAGCAGTACTTC. Translation gives CASSLLDRFYEQYF. Full variable domain (missing parts from reference TRBV5-1 and TRBJ2-7): KAGVTQTPRYLIKTRGQQVTLSCSPISGHRSVSWYQQTPGQGLQFLFEYFSETQRNKGNFPGRFSGRQFSNSRSEMNVSTLELGDSALYLCASSLLDRFYEQYFGPGTRLTVT.

Only one count was recorded for this clone. The rearrangement uses TRBV6-5 and TRBJ2-1; D might be TRBD1 (6 bases). In germline, CDR1 is MNHEY, CDR2 SVGAGI. This CDR3 region has 13 residues. Deletions cut 6 bases from V and 6 bases from J, with 12 bases between. CDR3 nucleotide sequence: TGTGCCAGCAGCCGAACAGGGTTCAATGAGCAGTTCTTC. It translates to CASSRTGFNEQFF.

The chain couples TRBV7-2 to TRBJ2-5; 8 bases agree with TRBD2. The V gene's germline CDR1 is SGHTA and CDR2 FQGNSA. The V gene end was trimmed by 4 bases and the J gene end by 4 bases; junction bases not matched to a gene: 11. CDR3 length: 16 amino acids. CDR3 sequence (DNA): TGTGCCAGCAGCTCTCGGGAGGTAGCGGGACGAGAGACCCAGTACTTC. It is translated as CASSSREVAGRETQYF.

This chain links TRBV2 with TRBJ1-5, with TRBD1 matching over 10 bases. The V gene's germline CDR1 is SNHLY and CDR2 FYNNEI. V was pared by 1 base and J by 4 bases, with 1 base of the junction left unmatched. This CDR3 is built from 15 residues. The CDR3 reads CASSEGTGGNQPQHF. Here the CDR3 DNA reads TGTGCCAGCAGTGAAGGGACAGGGGGTAATCAGCCCCAGCATTTT.

The V call is TRBV7-9, the J call TRBJ1-3; D possibly corresponds to TRBD1 (5 bases). CDR1 SEHNR and CDR2 FQNEAQ come from the germline V gene (reference sequence). Trimming stripped 5 bases from V and 4 bases from J, with 18 bases between. The CDR3 covers 16 residues. The CDR3 loop reads CASSPSNRGYGNTIYF. DNA of the CDR3: TGTGCCAGCAGCCCCTCCAATCGGGGGTACGGAAACACCATATATTTT.

This chain uses TRBV19 with TRBJ1-5; 9 bases line up with TRBD1. CDR1 is LNHDA, CDR2 SQIVND, per germline (reference sequence). The CDR3 covers 19 residues. J gave up 7 bases and V 3 bases, and 19 bases lay outside the gene matches. The CDR3: CASSIGGNRTGVRHQPQHF. For the CDR3, the DNA is TGTGCCAGTAGTATCGGGGGGAACCGGACAGGGGTAAGACACCAGCCCCAGCATTTT.

This chain uses TRBV9 with TRBJ1-4; D uncertain. The CDR3 runs to 15 residues. The V and J ends lost 4 bases and 5 bases respectively, with 15 bases between them. Germline V gene sequence: CDR1 SGDLS, CDR2 YYNGEE. DNA for the CDR3: TGTGCCAGCAGCTATAATGAGAGCCCCAATGAAAAACTGTTTTTT. It is translated as CASSYNESPNEKLFF.

The V call is TRBV5-6, the J call TRBJ1-2; 10 bases are shared with TRBD1. The CDR3 consists of 16 residues. V shed 3 bases and J 4 bases; nucleotides not matched to a gene: 9. Germline CDR1 reads SGHDT; CDR2 reads YYEEEE. DNA of the CDR3: TGTGCCAGCAGCTCCGGGACAGGGGAGGGGAGCTATGGCTACACCTTC. Translated, it gives CASSSGTGEGSYGYTF.

This clone was counted once. The rearrangement links TRBV9 to TRBJ2-1, with 11 bases that match TRBD2. V was clipped by 1 base and J by 1 base; unmatched bases: 7. The CDR3 is 18 residues long. Germline V gene sequence: CDR1 SGDLS, CDR2 YYNGEE. Here the CDR3 reads CASSVFPSGGTSYNEQFF. The CDR3 DNA reads TGTGCCAGCAGCGTATTTCCTAGCGGGGGGACTTCCTACAATGAGCAGTTCTTC. Looking up the rest from reference TRBV9 and TRBJ2-1 gives the full variable domain: DSGVTQTPKHLITATGQRVTLRCSPRSGDLSVYWYQQSLDQGLQFLIQYYNGEERAKGNILERFSAQQFPDLHSELNLSSLELGDSALYFCASSVFPSGGTSYNEQFFGPGTRLTVL.

This clone was observed a handful of times. The chain is built from TRBV30 and TRBJ1-2, with D possibly matching TRBD1 (5 bases). The CDR3 has 13 residues. Trimming cost V 4 bases and J 8 bases, with 17 bases left between them. Per the germline V gene, CDR1 is GTSNPN and CDR2 is SVGIG (reference sequence). CDR3 amino acids: CAWKPGGGRGYTF. The CDR3 DNA reads TGTGCCTGGAAGCCCGGGGGGGGACGAGGCTACACCTTC.

The V call is TRBV7-2, the J call TRBJ2-7; 11 nucleotides align to TRBD2. Germline assignment: CDR1 SGHTA and CDR2 FQGNSA. V shed 6 bases, J shed 6 bases, and the junction held 7 bases outside the gene matches. The CDR3 totals 14 residues. For the CDR3, the DNA is TGTGCCAGCAGTTCTCGACTAGCGGGAAGCGAGCAGTACTTC. This translates into CASSSRLAGSEQYF.

This sequence joins TRBV6-6 and TRBJ1-2, with D tentatively TRBD1 (5 bases). V was clipped by 6 bases and J by 5 bases, with 10 bases between them. Germline assignment: CDR1 MNHNY and CDR2 SVGAGI (reference sequence). The CDR3 is 12 amino acids. Written as DNA, the CDR3 is TGTGCCAGCAGCGGTAGACAGTATGGCTACACCTTC. Residues: CASSGRQYGYTF.

Notes on this clone: This sample also contains other DNA sequences that code for the same CDR3. This chain uses TRBV6-5 with TRBJ2-7; no firm D call. The CDR3 has 14 residues. CDR1 is MNHEY and CDR2 is SVGAGI in the germline V gene. Trimming removed 0 bases from V and 2 bases from J, with 8 bases in between. CDR3 nucleotide sequence: TGTGCCAGCAGTTACTCGCGGCAGGCCTACGAGCAGTACTTC. Amino acid sequence: CASSYSRQAYEQYF.

Written as DNA, the CDR3 is TGTGCCAGCAGTCCGGAGGGTAGCGGGACCTACGAGCAGTACTTC. This gives the protein CASSPEGSGTYEQYF. V usage is TRBV25-1 and J usage is TRBJ2-7; 8 bases are shared with TRBD2. V gave up 5 bases and J gave up 2 bases; unmatched junction bases: 8. The germline CDR1 and CDR2 sequences are MGHDK and SYGVNS. This CDR3 comprises 15 residues.

A note on this clone: Other nucleotide sequences in the sample specify the same CDR3. The gene calls are TRBV18 and TRBJ2-7; no clear D gene. V was shortened by 6 bases and J by 3 bases, with 9 bases between the two germline ends. The CDR3 length is 12 residues. Germline CDR1 and CDR2: KGHSH and LQKENI. Written as DNA, the CDR3 is TGTGCCAGCTCGCCTACAAACTACGAGCAGTACTTC. Its translation: CASSPTNYEQYF.

V and J are TRBV19 and TRBJ2-1; 7 bases match TRBD2. The germline V gene encodes CDR1 LNHDA and CDR2 SQIVND (reference sequence). The CDR3 runs 14 residues. The V gene end was trimmed by 4 bases and the J gene end by 5 bases; junction bases not matched to a gene: 5. CDR3 protein: CASSKSGGNNEQFF. CDR3 in DNA: TGTGCCAGTAGTAAATCGGGGGGTAACAATGAGCAGTTCTTC. Full variable domain (remainder filled in from reference TRBV19 and TRBJ2-1): DGGITQSPKYLFRKEGQNVTLSCEQNLNHDAMYWYRQDPGQGLRLIYYSQIVNDFQKGDIAEGYSVSREKKESFPLTVTSAQKNPTAFYLCASSKSGGNNEQFFGPGTRLTVL.

The chain is built from TRBV6-1 and TRBJ1-5; the match to TRBD1 covers 7 bases. The trim removed 4 bases at V and 0 bases at J, leaving 9 bases unmatched. The V gene's germline CDR1 is MNHNS and CDR2 SASEGT. CDR3 length: 17 amino acids. The DNA of the CDR3 is TGTGCCAGCAGTGCCGGGACAGCGCCGTATAGCAATCAGCCCCAGCATTTT. It translates to CASSAGTAPYSNQPQHF.

The chain links TRBV6-5 to TRBJ2-7; D possibly corresponds to TRBD2 (5 bases). Per germline, CDR1 MNHEY and CDR2 SVGAGI. The CDR3 is 15 residues long. The V gene lost 0 bases and the J gene lost 7 bases, with 16 bases spanning the gap. CDR3 amino acids: CASSYSFLDSMEQYF. The DNA for the CDR3 is TGTGCCAGCAGTTACTCTTTCCTGGACTCGATGGAGCAGTACTTC.

J is TRBJ1-1 and V is TRBV18, with 8 bases matching TRBD1. There are 14 residues in the CDR3. Germline V lookup: CDR1 KGHSH, CDR2 LQKENI. Trimming removed 4 bases from V and 5 bases from J; junction bases left unmatched: 6. The CDR3 DNA reads as TGTGCCAGCTCACGCGGACAGGGTTGGACTGAAGCTTTCTTT. It is translated as CASSRGQGWTEAFF.

The chain is built from TRBV7-2 and TRBJ1-6; maybe TRBD1 (5 bases). Germline V lookup: CDR1 SGHTA, CDR2 FQGNSA. The germline V and J ends were trimmed by 2 bases and 13 bases, with 9 bases remaining between them. This CDR3 spans 12 amino acids. The CDR3 loop is CASSLIGTPLHF. CDR3 DNA: TGTGCCAGCAGCTTAATAGGGACCCCCCTCCACTTT.

The chain links TRBV27 to TRBJ1-2; TRBD1 aligns across 7 bases. This CDR3 comprises 12 residues. Germline CDR1 and CDR2: MNHEY and SMNVEV (reference sequence). With 9 bases clipped from V and 5 bases from J, the junction kept 6 bases outside the gene matches. CDR3 sequence (DNA): TGTGCCAGGACAGGGATTGAATATGGCTACACCTTC. Translation: CARTGIEYGYTF.

V is TRBV28 and J is TRBJ1-1, with a weak D call TRBD1 (5 bases). From germline, CDR1 is MDHEN and CDR2 SYDVKM. The CDR3 covers 16 residues. Trimming removed 6 bases from V and 1 base from J, with 18 bases in between. The CDR3 protein is CASSRAPGLENTEAFF. CDR3 coding DNA: TGTGCCAGCAGCCGGGCCCCGGGACTGGAGAACACTGAAGCTTTCTTT.

The chain couples TRBV4-2 to TRBJ2-5, with 9 positions matching TRBD2. Germline values: CDR1 LGHNA, CDR2 YNFKEQ. This CDR3 has 18 residues. Losses at the gene ends were 0 bases for V and 5 bases for J; bases not matched to a gene: 13. The CDR3 spells CASSQEGQLAGGPETQYF. The CDR3 DNA is TGTGCCAGCAGCCAAGAGGGTCAGCTGGCGGGAGGGCCGGAGACCCAGTACTTC.

Worth noting for this clone: The sample holds other DNA sequences that translate to the same CDR3. The V gene is TRBV5-6, the J gene TRBJ2-5; D not resolved. Germline V lookup: CDR1 SGHDT, CDR2 YYEEEE. The CDR3 has 11 residues. V was pared by 4 bases and J by 5 bases, with 6 bases between. CDR3: CASSLEETQYF. The CDR3 bases are TGTGCCAGCAGCCTGGAGGAGACCCAGTACTTC.